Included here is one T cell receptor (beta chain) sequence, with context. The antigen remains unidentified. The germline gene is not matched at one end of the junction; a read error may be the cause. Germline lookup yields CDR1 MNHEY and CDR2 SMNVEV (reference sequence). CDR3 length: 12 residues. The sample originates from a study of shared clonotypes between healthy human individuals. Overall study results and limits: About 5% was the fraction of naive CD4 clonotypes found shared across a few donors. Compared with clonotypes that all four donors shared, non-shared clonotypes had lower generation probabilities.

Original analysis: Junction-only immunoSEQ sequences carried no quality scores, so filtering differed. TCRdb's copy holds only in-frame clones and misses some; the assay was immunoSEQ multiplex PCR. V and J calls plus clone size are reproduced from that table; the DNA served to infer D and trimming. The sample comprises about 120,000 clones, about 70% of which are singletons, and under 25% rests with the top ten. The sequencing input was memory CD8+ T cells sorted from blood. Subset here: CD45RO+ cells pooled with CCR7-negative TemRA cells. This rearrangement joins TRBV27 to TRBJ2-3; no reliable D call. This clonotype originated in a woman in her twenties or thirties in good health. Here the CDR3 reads CATSSGTDTQYF. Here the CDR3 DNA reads TGTGCCACCAGTTCAGGCACAGATACGCAGTATTTT.